The T cell receptor (beta chain) under discussion was sequenced for a study of shared clonotypes between healthy human individuals. The study, taken as a whole, reports: Clonotype sharing among donors likely depends on sequencing depth. Naive subsets generally had larger estimated richness than memory subsets.

CDR3 length: 14 residues. Trimming took 4 bases from V and 6 from J, leaving 13 bases between them. The germline CDR1 and CDR2 sequences are SNHLY and FYNNEI. Regarding this clone: Antigen specificity is unknown.

Sequenced by immunoSEQ multiplex PCR; TCRdb stores in-frame clones only, minus some. Among some 2,500,000 clones listed, around 92% were seen once. Sample: naive CD4+ T cells from PBMCs. Sample subset: CD45RA+ positively selected. This TCR derives from a man between 18 and 35 years old in good health. Some clones in this sample may be carry-over from other donors' samples. The V call is TRBV2, the J call TRBJ2-1; D is tentatively TRBD1 or TRBD2 (6 bases each). For the CDR3, the DNA is TGTGCCAGCAGTGTGGGCAGGGGAGGCAATGAGCAGTTCTTC. Its translation: CASSVGRGGNEQFF.